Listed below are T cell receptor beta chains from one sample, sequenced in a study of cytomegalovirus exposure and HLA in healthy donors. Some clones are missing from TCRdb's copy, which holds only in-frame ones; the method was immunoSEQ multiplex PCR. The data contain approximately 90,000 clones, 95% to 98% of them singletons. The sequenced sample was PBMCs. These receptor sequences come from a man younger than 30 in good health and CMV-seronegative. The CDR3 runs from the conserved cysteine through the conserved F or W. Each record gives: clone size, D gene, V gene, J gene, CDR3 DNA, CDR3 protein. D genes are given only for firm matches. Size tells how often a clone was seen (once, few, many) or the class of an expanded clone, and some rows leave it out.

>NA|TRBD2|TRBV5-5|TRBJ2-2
TGTGCCAGCAGCTTGACTAGCGGGAGACGTCCCGGGGAGCTGTTTTTT
CASSLTSGRRPGELFF
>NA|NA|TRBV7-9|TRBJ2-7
TGTGCCAGCAGCTTTTCGGCCTACGAGCAGTACTTC
CASSFSAYEQYF
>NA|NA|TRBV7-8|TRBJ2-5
TGTGCCAGCAGCCTCAGGTCGGTCCGAGAGGAGACCCAGTACTTC
CASSLRSVREETQYF
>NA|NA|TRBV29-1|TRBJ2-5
TGCAGCGTTGAGCCGCGGGCTCAAGAGACCCAGTACTTC
CSVEPRAQETQYF
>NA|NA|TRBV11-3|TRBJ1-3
TGTGCCAGCAGCTTTATGAACACCATATATTTT
CASSFMNTIYF
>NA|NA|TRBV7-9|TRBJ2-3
TGTGCCAGCAGTTGGGGACTCCAATTCACGTATTTT
CASSWGLQFTYF
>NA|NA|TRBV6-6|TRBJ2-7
TGTGCCAGCAGTCTACAGGGTAGGGCTGACGAGCAGTACTTC
CASSLQGRADEQYF
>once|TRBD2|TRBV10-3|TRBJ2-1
TGTGCCATCAGTGACCCCCGGACTAGCGGCGACAATGAGCAGTTCTTC
CAISDPRTSGDNEQFF
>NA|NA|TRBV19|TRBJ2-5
TGTGCCAGTAGTTTCTCCAAACCCGCCAACAGGGAAGAGACCCAGTACTTC
CASSFSKPANREETQYF
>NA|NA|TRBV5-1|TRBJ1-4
TGCGCCAGCAGCTTGCAGGGGTCCGATAATGAAAAACTGTTTTTT
CASSLQGSDNEKLFF
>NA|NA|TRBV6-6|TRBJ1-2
TGTGCCAGCAGTCAAGGGGTCGGCTACACCTTC
CASSQGVGYTF
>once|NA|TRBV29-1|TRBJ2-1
TGCAGCGTCTCCTCCGGGGAGCAGTTCTTC
CSVSSGEQFF
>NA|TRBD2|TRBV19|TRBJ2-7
TGTGCCAGTAGTATGGAAATGGGACTAGCCTACGAGCAGTACTTC
CASSMEMGLAYEQYF
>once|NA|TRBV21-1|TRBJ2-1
TGTGCCAGCAGTCAACCCCCGACCCCAGCTGGACTAGCGGGAGCGGGCTACAATGAGCAGTTCTTC
CASSQPPTPAGLAGAGYNEQFF
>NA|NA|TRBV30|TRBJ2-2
TGTGCCTGGACGGCGGGACCCGCGAACACCGGGGAGCTGTTTTTT
CAWTAGPANTGELFF
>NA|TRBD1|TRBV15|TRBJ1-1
TGTGCCACCAGCAGAGATTGGGCAGGGGGTGGGAACACTGAAGCTTTCTTT
CATSRDWAGGGNTEAFF
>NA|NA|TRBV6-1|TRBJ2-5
TGTGCCAGCACGCGAAGCTCTCGAGAGACCCAGTACTTC
CASTRSSRETQYF
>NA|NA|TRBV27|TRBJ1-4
TGTGCCAGCAGTTCCACAGGGAAACTGTTTTTT
CASSSTGKLFF
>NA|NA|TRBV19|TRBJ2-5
TGTGCCAGTAGTAGAACCCCTCCCAGCAGGGTCAGGGAGACCCAGTACTTC
CASSRTPPSRVRETQYF
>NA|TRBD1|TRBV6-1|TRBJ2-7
TGTGCCAGCAGTTATAGACAGGGCCCCTACGAGCAGTACTTC
CASSYRQGPYEQYF
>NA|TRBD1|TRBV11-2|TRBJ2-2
TGTGCCAGCAGCTTAGGACAGGGGTCAGACACCGGGGAGCTGTTTTTT
CASSLGQGSDTGELFF
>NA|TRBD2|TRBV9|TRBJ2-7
TGTGCCAGCAGCGTAGGGGGCGGGAGGGGACTCGGCGAGCAGTACTTC
CASSVGGGRGLGEQYF
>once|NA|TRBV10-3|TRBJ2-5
TGTGCCATCAGTGGCGCAGGAGGAAGATTGTTTGGGACCCAGTACTTC
CAISGAGGRLFGTQYF
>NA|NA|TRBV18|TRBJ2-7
TGTGCCAGCTCACCAGAGACCCCGGGGGCCTACGAGCAGTACTTC
CASSPETPGAYEQYF
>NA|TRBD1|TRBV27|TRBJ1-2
TGTGCCAGCAGGGGACAGGGGAATTATGGCTACACCTTC
CASRGQGNYGYTF
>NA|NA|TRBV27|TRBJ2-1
TGTGCCAGCAGTTTATCCGAGGGAGGATACAATGAGCAGTTCTTC
CASSLSEGGYNEQFF
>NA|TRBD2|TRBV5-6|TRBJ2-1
TGTGCCAGCAGCCCTCGACTAGCGGGCTACAATGAGCAGTTCTTC
CASSPRLAGYNEQFF
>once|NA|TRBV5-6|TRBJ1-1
TGTGCCAGCAGCTTGAAAAGGGGCGGAGACACTGAAGCTTTCTTT
CASSLKRGGDTEAFF
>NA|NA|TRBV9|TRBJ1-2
TGTGCCAGCAGCGTAGCCGGGAACTATGGCTACACCTTC
CASSVAGNYGYTF
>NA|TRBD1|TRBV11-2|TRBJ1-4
TGTGCCAGCAGCCAAACAGGGGGCGTATGGGAAAAACTGTTTTTT
CASSQTGGVWEKLFF
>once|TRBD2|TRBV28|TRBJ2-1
TGTGCCAGCAGAGACTCCGGGACTAGCGGGAGGGCCCTTGAGCAGTTCTTC
CASRDSGTSGRALEQFF
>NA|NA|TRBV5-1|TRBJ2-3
TGCGCCAGCAGCTCTGTCAGGGAACGTAGAGATACGCAGTATTTT
CASSSVRERRDTQYF
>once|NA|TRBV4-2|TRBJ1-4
TGTGCCAGCAGCCAAGATAGGTTAGGGGGTGATATCGCAACTAATGAAAAACTGTTTTTT
CASSQDRLGGDIATNEKLFF
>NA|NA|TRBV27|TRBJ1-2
TGTGCCAGCAGTTCCCTGTCCAGGGTGGGCTATGGCTACACCTTC
CASSSLSRVGYGYTF
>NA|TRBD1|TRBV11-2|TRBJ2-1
TGTGCCAGCAGCCCCGAGAGGGGACAGGGGTATGAGCAGTTCTTC
CASSPERGQGYEQFF
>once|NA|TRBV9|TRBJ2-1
TGTGCCAGCAGCCGAGGGTATGAGCAGTTCTTC
CASSRGYEQFF
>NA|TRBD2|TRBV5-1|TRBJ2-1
TGCGCCAGCAGCTCAACTAGCGCCGTCAACAATGAGCAGTTCTTC
CASSSTSAVNNEQFF
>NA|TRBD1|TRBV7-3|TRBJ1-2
TGTGCCAGCAGCGTAGACAGGGACAGCTATGGCTACACCTTC
CASSVDRDSYGYTF
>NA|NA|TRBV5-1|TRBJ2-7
TGCGCCAGCAGCTTGGGGAGCCCCTACGAGCAGTACTTC
CASSLGSPYEQYF
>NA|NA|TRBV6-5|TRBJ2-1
TGTGCCAGCAGTTACTCGGCAGGGAATTACAATGAGCAGTTCTTC
CASSYSAGNYNEQFF
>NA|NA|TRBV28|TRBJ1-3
TGTGCCACATCGAGGGAGTCCGGAAACACCATATATTTT
CATSRESGNTIYF
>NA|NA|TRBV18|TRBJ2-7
TGTGCCAGCTCATTCGAGAGCCAATACGAGCAGTACTTC
CASSFESQYEQYF
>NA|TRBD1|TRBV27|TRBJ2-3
TGTGCCAGCAGCCTTAAGGACAGGGCCACAGATACGCAGTATTTT
CASSLKDRATDTQYF
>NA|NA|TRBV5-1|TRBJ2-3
TGCGCCAGCAGCTTTGGGGGGAGGATAGATACGCAGTATTTT
CASSFGGRIDTQYF
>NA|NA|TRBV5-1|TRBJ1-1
TGCGCCAGCAGCTCCTGGGACACCTCTAACACTGAAGCTTTCTTT
CASSSWDTSNTEAFF
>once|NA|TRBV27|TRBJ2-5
TGTGCCAGCAGTCAGGGGCCTATAGAGACCCAGTACTTC
CASSQGPIETQYF
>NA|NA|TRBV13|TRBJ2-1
TGTGCCAGCAAGCGGAGCTCCTACAATGAGCAGTTCTTC
CASKRSSYNEQFF
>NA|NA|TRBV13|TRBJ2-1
TGTGCCAGCAGGCCCTTGGAGACAGACTACAATGAGCAGTTCTTC
CASRPLETDYNEQFF